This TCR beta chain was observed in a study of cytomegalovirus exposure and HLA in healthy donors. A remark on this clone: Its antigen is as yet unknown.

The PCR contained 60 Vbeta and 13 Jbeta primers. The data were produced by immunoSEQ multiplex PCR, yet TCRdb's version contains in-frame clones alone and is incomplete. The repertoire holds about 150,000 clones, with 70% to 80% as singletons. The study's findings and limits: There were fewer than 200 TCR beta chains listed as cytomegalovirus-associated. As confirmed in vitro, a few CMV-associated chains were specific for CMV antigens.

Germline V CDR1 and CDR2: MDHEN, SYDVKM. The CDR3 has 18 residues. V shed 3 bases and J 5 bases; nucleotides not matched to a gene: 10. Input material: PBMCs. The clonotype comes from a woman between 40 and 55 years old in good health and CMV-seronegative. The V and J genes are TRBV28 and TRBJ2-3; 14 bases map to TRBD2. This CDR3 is CASSFPPGLAGVRDTQYF. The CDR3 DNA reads TGTGCCAGCAGTTTCCCCCCGGGACTAGCGGGAGTTAGAGATACGCAGTATTTT.